This T cell receptor (beta chain) was recorded in a study of cytomegalovirus exposure and HLA in healthy donors (dated by TCRdb to the late 2010s). With regard to the full study: According to an earlier analysis of 587 of the donors, 150 million to 200 million T cells yielded 90 million to 130 million unique TCR beta sequences and approximately 300 Gb of sequence data. Roughly 300 gigabases of sequencing data and around 87 million unique TCR sequences were included in an early release covering roughly 600 HLA-typed donors. Among the roughly 400 genotyped donors, around 81% belonged to the genetic ancestry cluster associated with self-reported Caucasian donors. The study was designed to test whether signatures of past pathogen exposure could be identified by cataloging public T cell receptors. The study used immunosequencing to profile the T cell repertoires of under 700 subjects and linked those repertoires to cytomegalovirus serostatus. Along with the approximately 650-subject first cohort, a separate validation cohort of over 90 different subjects was used. To predict cytomegalovirus infection status, the study combined high-throughput TCR immunosequencing, statistical association of individual TCRs with disease status, and machine learning. A later analysis re-examined previously published TCR beta repertoires from more than 550 donors and added high-resolution HLA genotyping to investigate patterns of TCR occurrence. In the later analysis, no new phenotypic data were used to find candidate immune exposures; instead, reliance was placed on TCR beta sequences and their occurrence across donors. An earlier analysis of more than 450 of the donors used high-throughput TCR beta sequencing to judge whether each TCR beta V gene segment behaved as functional or pseudogenic. Alongside the repertoire data, information on donor age, sex, ethnicity and CMV serostatus was compiled. A later genetic analysis took genome-wide SNP genotypes for about 60% of the roughly 670 donors and used that subset as a discovery cohort. All discovery cohort repertoires had been generated on a single sequencing platform. Class I and class II HLA loci were covered by the typing at four-digit resolution. Typing coverage varied by locus: about 629-630 donors for A, B, C, DRB1 and DQB1; roughly 500 for DQA1; about 590 for DPA1; fewer than 480 for DPB1. Because of strong linkage in the cohort, five DR-DQ haplotypes were treated as single units for association and clustering. Among a few hundred genotyped donors of the cohort, an average of around 240,000 unique TCR beta nucleotide sequences were sequenced per donor, 15% to 20% of them non-productive.

V ends up 4 bases short and J 3 bases short, with an unmatched junction base count of 2. Measured from the cysteine to the phenylalanine, the CDR3 is 13 residues long. Kept here is only the CDR3 DNA, which spans 39 bases and is read in frame from base 1. Reading the germline V gene gives CDR1 SGHTA and CDR2 FQGTGA. About this clone: Its antigen is currently not known. The input lacks base qualities; no much larger clone sits a single base away.

The cohort consisted of 666 healthy bone marrow donors. At the time of sampling, all cohort members were nominally healthy, though unrecorded immune exposures were likely present. The donor was CMV seropositive and belonged to the group of about 290 seropositive cohort members. Each donor provided a peripheral blood sample, and peripheral blood mononuclear cells were used for TCR beta sequencing. Genomic DNA extraction from the blood cell samples was performed with the Qiagen DNeasy Blood Extraction Kit. Preparation of the library involved the immunoSEQ multiplex PCR assay. A mixture of 60 forward primers for TCR Vbeta segments and 13 reverse primers for TCR Jbeta segments was used in the multiplex PCR. Amplification of the CDR3 region of rearranged TCR beta genes was performed with a multiplex PCR assay on genomic DNA. Amplified TCR beta libraries were sequenced as 87-base-pair reads on the Illumina HiSeq System. On the study's bioinformatics: A later analysis counted some 74 million unique TCR beta chains across the approximately 700 repertoires, and some 11 million of these chains were shared by at least two donors. To remove PCR and sequencing errors, raw reads were error-corrected and collapsed into unique sequences using a nearest-neighbor algorithm that merged closely related sequences. CDR3 sequences were aligned to IMGT reference sequences to assign V, D and J gene segments. Each retained sequence needed at least a six-nucleotide match to both a V gene segment and a J gene segment. Rearrangements were classified as productive when the CDR3 lacked stop codons and remained in frame with V and J, and all other rearrangements were classified as non-productive. Following IMGT convention, CDR3 was defined as the stretch from the second conserved V-encoded cysteine to the conserved J-encoded phenylalanine. The earlier analysis of about 570 of the donors excluded any sequence lacking an unambiguous match to a single V gene segment. In an earlier analysis of about 590 of the donors, a V segment was called functional when productive rearrangements were above 56.7%, and segregating when the standard deviation between donors exceeded 5%. A statistical classification framework was developed to diagnose cytomegalovirus status using the catalog of TCR beta chain sequences. In a later analysis, V and J genes were assigned by comparing TCR nucleotide sequences against IMGT/GENE-DB human TR gene sequences. A later analysis assigned CDR3 sequences and most-parsimonious VDJ recombination scenarios with the TCRdist pipeline. A later analysis defined each TCR beta chain by its CDR3 amino acid sequence plus V-gene family, and excluded reads lacking a unique V-gene family. To address suspected cross-contamination and a sequencing artifact, a later analysis removed 592 highly shared, low-generation-probability nucleotide sequences. In a later analysis, a clonal expansion index for each public chain was calculated from normalized within-repertoire ranks of inferred template counts. A later analysis computed generation probabilities with a VDJ recombination model fitted to out-of-frame rearrangements, and checked the results against IGoR. In a later analysis, TCR-TCR, TCR-HLA and TCR-CMV co-occurrence was scored with hypergeometric tests, and a repertoire-size bias correction was applied to TCR pairs. In a later analysis, false discovery rates were estimated by permuting HLA or CMV assignments 20 times. In a later analysis, co-occurring TCRs were grouped with DBSCAN, and TCRdist sequence similarity was added when clustering was performed within HLA-allele-positive subsets. Co-occurrence clustering excluded repertoires with fewer than 30,000 or more than 120,000 public chains, plus five with anomalous nucleotide sharing. Held by TCRdb, this immuneACCESS table contains in-frame sequences only and omits some clones. Under half of the omission traces to an unresolved V gene where checked; the cause of the rest is unknown. The DNA gave D and trimming, while V, J and clone size come from that table. The sample records some 120,000 clones, around two thirds of which are singletons. The ten most abundant clones make up approximately 4.3% of the sample.

Findings and caveats that apply to the study as a whole: HLA typing was unavailable for some donors at each locus, so association tests used only the typed subset. Most TCR sequences were seen in very few donors, while some public TCRs were found in many individuals. A later analysis reported that several top co-occurrence clusters appeared linked to parvovirus B19, influenza, CMV and Epstein-Barr virus. Some IMGT-functional V segments, including TRBV6-2 and TRBV6-3, could not be told apart with the 87-base-pair reads, so those segments were excluded. Assigning TCR associations to individual alleles was difficult when HLA alleles, especially DR and DQ, strongly co-occurred. A further reported finding was that TCR beta sequences accurately predicted the HLA-A and HLA-B alleles for most subjects in the first cohort. Correlated functional status among segregating V segments might reflect linkage disequilibrium, but an unknown experimental factor could not be ruled out. According to the authors, the approach could potentially be generalized to other disease states and immunological phenotypes. Cytomegalovirus status was reported to be diagnosed by the classifier with high specificity and sensitivity in both the original and validation cohorts. This cohort had only TCR beta chains sequenced, and the lack of alpha or paired-chain data limited which features could be detected. For the cohort, immune exposure information was limited to CMV serostatus. A group of highly shared sequence variants was considered likely to be a technical artifact of the sequencing pipeline. A later analysis associated some 17,000 TCR beta sequences with specific HLA alleles at a false discovery rate of 0.05. Compared with equally common non-associated chains, HLA-associated TCR beta chains in a later analysis were more clonally expanded and had lower generation probabilities. In a later genetic analysis, fewer N-insertions in productive TCRs were reported among donors in an Asian-associated ancestry cluster than the 666-donor mean. In an earlier analysis of 587 of the donors, most TCR beta V segments were observed in productive rearrangements about 87% or about 30% of the time, broadly matching IMGT annotations. A later analysis found that TCR association rates varied across HLA loci, with DRB1 alleles showing the most associated TCRs and HLA-C alleles the fewest. According to a later analysis, most CMV-associated TCR beta chains appeared to be HLA-restricted, and the HLA associations seemed to be driven largely by CMV exposure. An association between a missense DCLRE1C variant and V-gene and J-gene trimming of TCR beta chains was found in a later genetic analysis and replicated in an independent cohort. In vitro tests confirmed that three of the cytomegalovirus-associated TCR beta chains recognize cytomegalovirus antigens. Roughly uniform sequencing depth across donors was assumed in presence/absence analyses, although this assumption may not hold. The study listed 164 TCR beta chains as associated with cytomegalovirus. Because counts were too low, roughly 17 rarely observed V segments, including chromosome 9 orphons, were left out of the earlier analysis of some 600 of the donors.

The specimen sequenced was PBMCs. Recombination connected TRBV7-3 to TRBJ1-1; TRBD1 fits 7 bases in the junction. The receptor was isolated from a man between 60 and 75 years old in good health and CMV-seropositive. The DNA reads as follows: TGTGCCAGCAGCTCCGACAGGGACACTGAAGCTTTCTTT. Its product reads: CASSSDRDTEAFF.